This T cell receptor beta chain was recovered during a study of shared clonotypes between healthy human individuals. This CDR3 spans 13 amino acids. Germline V gene data show CDR1 as SEHNR and CDR2 as FQNEAQ (reference sequence). The ends were cut back, 5 bases at V and 6 bases at J, with 13 bases in the middle. Every immunoSEQ plate was one replicate of a subset's evenly spread DNA. This table comes from immunoSEQ multiplex PCR, and its TCRdb copy is limited to in-frame clones, with some not included. The data contain about 2,200,000 clones, 93% of them singletons. Naive CD8 cells comprised CD45RO-negative, CCR7-positively selected cells, excluding terminally differentiated effector memory CD45RA+ cells. Donors comprised only Caucasian adults living in Nashville, Tennessee.

The material sequenced was naive CD8+ T cells from PBMCs. The sequence derives from a man aged 18 to 30 in good health. Some clones in this sample may be carry-over from other donors' samples. The J gene is TRBJ1-2, the V gene TRBV7-9, with D possibly TRBD1 on 5 matching bases. CDR3 DNA sequence: TGTGCCAGCAGCACGCGTTCAGGGAATGGCTACACCTTC. Translated, it gives CASSTRSGNGYTF. The entire variable domain, with the rest obtained from reference TRBV7-9 and TRBJ1-2, is as follows: DTGVSQNPRHKITKRGQNVTFRCDPISEHNRLYWYRQTLGQGPEFLTYFQNEAQLEKSRLLSDRFSAERPKGSFSTLEIQRTEQGDSAMYLCASSTRSGNGYTFGSGTRLTVV.